This T cell receptor (beta chain) came from a study of cytomegalovirus exposure and HLA in healthy donors. The PCR made use of 60 Vbeta and 13 Jbeta primers. TCRdb's table, derived via immunoSEQ multiplex PCR, lists solely in-frame clones and lacks some. The data contain more than 200,000 clones, 70% to 80% of them seen just once; the ten biggest clones take up around 15%. This CDR3 has 15 amino acids. Germline V gene sequence: CDR1 SEHNR, CDR2 FQNEAQ (reference sequence). V lost 5 bases to trimming and J lost 2 bases, with 14 bases between them. This clone came up once. This receptor was identified in a man aged 35 to 55 in good health and CMV-seronegative. Sequencing input: PBMCs. V usage is TRBV7-9 and J usage is TRBJ2-3; a weak D match, TRBD2 (5 bases). CDR3 nucleotides: TGTGCCAGCAGCCCTAAACAGCGGCTCACAGATACGCAGTATTTT. Its protein product is CASSPKQRLTDTQYF.